The next 20 T cell receptor beta chains were all read from a single sample in a study of cytomegalovirus exposure and HLA in healthy donors (dated by TCRdb to 2016 to 2017). Library method: the immunoSEQ multiplex PCR assay. For the multiplex PCR, a mixture combining 60 forward primers for TCR Vbeta segments and 13 reverse primers for TCR Jbeta segments was used. TCRdb obtained this table from immuneACCESS and retained in-frame rearrangements with V and J assigned. These tables miss some clones; where compared with another copy, unresolved V genes account for less than half of the shortfall, and the remainder is unexplained. For this sample the table gives about 120,000 clones, of which about three quarters were detected only once. The ten largest clonotypes hold around 2.7% of the sample. The sequenced material came from PBMCs. These receptors originate from a woman aged 35 to 49 in good health and CMV-seropositive.

The chain is built from TRBV5-6 and TRBJ1-2; possible D gene TRBD1, 5 bases. The CDR3 extends over 12 amino acids. Germline CDR1 SGHDT, CDR2 YYEEEE. Trimming stripped 1 base from V and 4 bases from J, with 5 bases between. The CDR3 loop is CASSLTGYGYTF. The CDR3 bases are TGTGCCAGCAGCTTGACAGGCTATGGCTACACCTTC.

The CDR3 sequence is CASSLIGSSNTGELFF. CDR3 bases: TGTGCCAGCAGCTTGATCGGGAGTTCGAACACCGGGGAGCTGTTTTTT. The rearrangement joins TRBV5-5 to TRBJ2-2; D perhaps matches TRBD2 (6 bases). V shed 1 base and J shed 0 bases, with 10 bases lying between them. Germline values: CDR1 SGHKS, CDR2 YYEKEE (reference sequence). The CDR3 is made up of 16 amino acids.

The chain employs TRBV29-1 and TRBJ2-7; TRBD1 matches 9 bases. Trimming removed 6 bases from V and 5 bases from J; junction bases left unmatched: 11. Germline CDR1 is SQVTM and CDR2 is ANQGSEA. The CDR3 totals 14 residues. Here the CDR3 DNA reads TGCAGCGTAGCTCCCGGGACAGGGATGAACGAGCAGTACTTC. This translates into CSVAPGTGMNEQYF.

The genes are TRBV7-9 and TRBJ2-7; TRBD1 might be the D (6 bases). From germline, CDR1 is SEHNR and CDR2 FQNEAQ (reference sequence). V lost 6 bases and J lost 7, with 19 bases in between. The CDR3 has 14 residues. The CDR3 sequence: CASSPTGSSGEQYF. CDR3 bases: TGTGCCAGCAGTCCTACAGGGAGTTCGGGTGAGCAGTACTTC.

This sequence joins TRBV7-8 and TRBJ2-7; tentative D call: TRBD1 (5 bases). The V and J ends lost 5 bases and 0 bases respectively, with 11 bases between them. Per germline, CDR1 SGHVS and CDR2 FQNEAQ. The CDR3 runs 14 residues. For the CDR3, the DNA is TGTGCCAGCAGCATCACCAGGGACTCCTACGAGCAGTACTTC. This codes for CASSITRDSYEQYF.

J is TRBJ1-1 and V is TRBV6-1; D is possibly TRBD1 (6 bases). The CDR3 runs to 15 residues. CDR1 is MNHNS and CDR2 is SASEGT in the germline V gene. Between the trimmed V and J ends, which lost 1 base and 1 base, there was a span of 10 bases. The CDR3 DNA is TGTGCCAGCAGTGAAGATGGACAGAGGAACACTGAAGCTTTCTTT. Amino acids: CASSEDGQRNTEAFF.

The V and J genes are TRBV6-5 and TRBJ2-7, with TRBD1 matching 10 bases. Germline assignment: CDR1 MNHEY and CDR2 SVGAGI. This CDR3 spans 15 amino acids. J gave up 0 bases and V 7 bases, and 6 bases lay outside the gene matches. The CDR3 sequence is CASTKGQGISYEQYF. In DNA, the CDR3 is TGTGCCAGCACTAAGGGACAGGGGATCTCCTACGAGCAGTACTTC.

The chain uses TRBV6-6 and TRBJ2-5; possibly TRBD2 for D (6 bases). The germline V and J ends were trimmed by 6 bases and 2 bases, with 13 bases remaining between them. This CDR3 region has 14 residues. The germline V gene encodes CDR1 MNHNY and CDR2 SVGAGI (reference sequence). CDR3 nucleotides: TGTGCCAGCAGACGGAACCGGGGGCAAGAGACCCAGTACTTC. This translates into CASRRNRGQETQYF.

The V and J genes are TRBV5-1 and TRBJ2-3; TRBD1 matches 8 bases. Germline loops: CDR1 SGHRS, CDR2 YFSETQ. CDR3 length equals 14 residues. V shed 3 bases and J 6 bases; nucleotides not matched to a gene: 6. The DNA for the CDR3 is TGCGCCAGCAGCTCGGGGACAGGCGGGGATACGCAGTATTTT. This translates into CASSSGTGGDTQYF.

V usage is TRBV7-6 and J usage is TRBJ2-7; a weak D match, TRBD2 (6 bases). Germline CDR1 reads SGHVS; CDR2 reads FNYEAQ. The CDR3 loop spans 21 amino acids. Trimming took off 2 bases at V and 3 bases at J, with 32 bases between the two ends. This CDR3 is CASSLMLRSSGLSSTVYEQYF. The CDR3 region has the DNA TGTGCCAGCAGCTTAATGTTACGGTCCAGCGGGTTGTCCTCCACGGTCTACGAGCAGTACTTC. Together with reference TRBV7-6 and TRBJ2-7, the CDR3 gives the full variable domain: GAGVSQSPRYKVTKRGQDVALRCDPISGHVSLYWYRQALGQGPEFLTYFNYEAQQDKSGLPNDRFSAERPEGSISTLTIQRTEQRDSAMYRCASSLMLRSSGLSSTVYEQYFGPGTRLTVT.

The sample holds a few counts of this clone. The rearrangement uses TRBV7-9 and TRBJ1-1, with D maybe TRBD1 (5 bases). The V gene lost 4 bases and the J gene lost 4 bases, with 16 bases spanning the gap. CDR1 is SEHNR and CDR2 is FQNEAQ in the germline V gene (reference sequence). This CDR3 has 15 residues. The CDR3 spells CASSSTQGRGTEAFF. The CDR3 coding sequence is TGTGCCAGCAGCTCAACCCAGGGTAGGGGCACTGAAGCTTTCTTT.

This clone was picked up a small number of times. DNA of the CDR3: TGTGCCAGCAGCTTAGCCGGTCCCGGGACTAGCGGGAGAGGAAATGAGCAGTTCTTC. Translated: CASSLAGPGTSGRGNEQFF. The rearrangement links TRBV7-2 to TRBJ2-1; TRBD2 matches at 14 bases. The CDR3 has 19 residues. The ends lost 0 bases at V and 7 bases at J; junction bases unmatched: 11. Germline CDR1 and CDR2: SGHTA and FQGNSA.

In this sample, this clone turned up a few times. The V and J genes are TRBV4-1 and TRBJ2-3, with 9 bases matching TRBD1. V was pared by 5 bases and J by 1 base, with 4 bases of the junction left unmatched. The CDR3 covers 15 residues. CDR1 is MGHRA and CDR2 is YSYEKL in the germline V gene. The CDR3 sequence is CASSTRTGGTDTQYF. DNA of the CDR3: TGCGCCAGCAGCACTCGGACAGGGGGCACAGATACGCAGTATTTT.

The rearrangement joins TRBV7-2 to TRBJ2-2; D gene unclear. This CDR3 contains 12 residues. The V gene lost 5 bases and the J gene lost 6 bases, with 7 bases spanning the gap. Germline values: CDR1 SGHTA, CDR2 FQGNSA. The CDR3 sequence is CASSLNSGELFF. Here the CDR3 DNA reads TGTGCCAGCAGCCTAAACTCCGGGGAGCTGTTTTTT.

CDR3 region: CASSYLGGYNEQFF. The DNA of the CDR3 is TGTGCCAGCAGTTACTTGGGGGGGTACAATGAGCAGTTCTTC. The rearrangement uses TRBV6-5 and TRBJ2-1; 7 bases agree with TRBD2. The CDR3 contains 14 residues. Trimming took 1 base from V and 4 from J; bases not matched to a gene: 1. CDR1 and CDR2 (germline): MNHEY, SVGAGI.

The chain recombines TRBV7-2 with TRBJ2-5, with 10 bases fitting TRBD2. The CDR3 loop spans 16 amino acids. Looked up from germline, CDR1 is SGHTA and CDR2 is FQGNSA. After removal of 6 bases from V and 5 bases from J, the junction contained 12 bases not matched to a gene. CDR3 protein: CASRDRAGGPGETQYF. The CDR3, as DNA: TGTGCCAGCAGAGACAGAGCGGGAGGGCCGGGGGAGACCCAGTACTTC.

This clone was detected only a few times. This chain connects TRBV29-1 to TRBJ2-7; 8 bases are a match to TRBD1. The CDR3 consists of 17 residues. Trimming at V came to 3 bases and at J to 2 bases, leaving 15 bases not matched to a gene. Looked up from germline, CDR1 is SQVTM and CDR2 is ANQGSEA. Here the CDR3 reads CSVEGVGDRGKAYEQYF. DNA for the CDR3: TGCAGCGTTGAGGGGGTTGGTGACAGGGGAAAGGCCTACGAGCAGTACTTC.

A single count supports this clone. V and J are TRBV30 and TRBJ1-3; D might be TRBD1 (5 bases). The CDR3 totals 13 residues. V was clipped by 3 bases and J by 4 bases, with 10 bases between them. Looked up from germline, CDR1 is GTSNPN and CDR2 is SVGIG (reference sequence). CDR3 coding DNA: TGTGCCTGGAGGGGAAGGGGAGGAAACACCATATATTTT. Amino acids: CAWRGRGGNTIYF.

In this sample, this clone turned up a few times. J is TRBJ1-2 and V is TRBV5-8, with 9 bases matching TRBD1. From germline, CDR1 is SGHTS and CDR2 YDEGEE. The CDR3 length is 16 residues. V shed 0 bases and J 4 bases; nucleotides not matched to a gene: 7. The CDR3 spells CASSLVRGTGRYGYTF. CDR3 DNA sequence: TGTGCCAGCAGCTTGGTCAGGGGGACAGGGCGCTATGGCTACACCTTC.

The CDR3 here is CASRHREGSGSPLHF. The CDR3 DNA is TGCGCCAGCCGCCACCGCGAGGGAAGCGGTTCACCCCTCCACTTT. The gene calls are TRBV5-1 and TRBJ1-6, with D unresolved. Between the trimmed V and J ends, which lost 7 bases and 9 bases, there was a span of 20 bases. Looked up from germline, CDR1 is SGHRS and CDR2 is YFSETQ. The CDR3 is made up of 15 amino acids.